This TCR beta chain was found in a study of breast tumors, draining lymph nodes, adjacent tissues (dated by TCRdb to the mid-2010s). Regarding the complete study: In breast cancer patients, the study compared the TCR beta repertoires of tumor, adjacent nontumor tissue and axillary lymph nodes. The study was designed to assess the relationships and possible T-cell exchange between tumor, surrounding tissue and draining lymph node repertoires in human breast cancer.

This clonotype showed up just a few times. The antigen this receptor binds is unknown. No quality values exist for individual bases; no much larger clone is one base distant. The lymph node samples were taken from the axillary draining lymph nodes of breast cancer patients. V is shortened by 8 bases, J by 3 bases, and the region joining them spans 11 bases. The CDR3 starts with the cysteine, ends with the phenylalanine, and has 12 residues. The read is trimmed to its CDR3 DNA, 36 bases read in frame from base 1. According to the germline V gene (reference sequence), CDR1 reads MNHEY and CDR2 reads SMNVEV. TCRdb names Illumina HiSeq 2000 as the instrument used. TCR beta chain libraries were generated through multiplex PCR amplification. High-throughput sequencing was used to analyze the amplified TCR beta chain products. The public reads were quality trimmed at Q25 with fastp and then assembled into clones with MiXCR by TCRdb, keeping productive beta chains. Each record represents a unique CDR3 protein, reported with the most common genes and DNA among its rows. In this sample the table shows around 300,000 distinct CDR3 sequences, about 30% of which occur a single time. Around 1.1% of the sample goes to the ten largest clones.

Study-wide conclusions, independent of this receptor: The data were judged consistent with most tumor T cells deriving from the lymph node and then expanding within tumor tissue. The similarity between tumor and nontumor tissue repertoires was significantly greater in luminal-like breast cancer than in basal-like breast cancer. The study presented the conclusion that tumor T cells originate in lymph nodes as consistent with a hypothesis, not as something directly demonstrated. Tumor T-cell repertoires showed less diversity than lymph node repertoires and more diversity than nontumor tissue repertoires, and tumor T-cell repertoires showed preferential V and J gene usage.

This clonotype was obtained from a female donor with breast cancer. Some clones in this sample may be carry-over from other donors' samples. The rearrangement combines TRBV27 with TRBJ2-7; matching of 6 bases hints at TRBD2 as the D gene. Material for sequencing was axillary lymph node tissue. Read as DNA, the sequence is TGTGCCAGCGGACTATCAAACTACGAGCAGTACTTC. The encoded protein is CASGLSNYEQYF.